These 32 T cell receptor beta chains were all obtained from the same sample, sequenced in a study of STAT3 mutations in large granular lymphocyte leukemia. Study findings and constraints: Every T-LGLL patient had at least one immunodominant TCRbeta clonotype.

Clones were read by immunoSEQ multiplex PCR, and TCRdb kept only the in-frame ones, dropping some. The profile shows more than 10,000 clones, approximately 84% of them singletons. The antigens for these receptors are not known. The sequenced material came from peripheral blood mononuclear cells. Source of these receptors: a man between 60 and 75 years old with T-cell large granular lymphocyte leukemia. Some clones in this sample may be carry-over from other donors' samples.

This chain joins TRBV7-9 and TRBJ1-2, with no clear D. The V end was cut by 4 bases, the J end by 8 bases, with 11 bases between. CDR1 and CDR2 (germline): SEHNR, FQNEAQ (reference sequence). There are 12 residues in the CDR3. DNA of the CDR3: TGTGCCAGCAGCTGGCGGTCAGAGGGCTACACCTTC. It translates to CASSWRSEGYTF.

The V and J genes are TRBV7-2 and TRBJ2-7; TRBD1 aligns across 7 bases. Germline-derived CDR1 and CDR2 are SGHTA and FQGNSA. The CDR3 loop spans 17 amino acids. The trim removed 3 bases at V and 4 bases at J, leaving 15 bases unmatched. The DNA for the CDR3 is TGTGCCAGCAGCTTTGGCCCACCCCAGGGGGATATGTACGAGCAGTACTTC. Translated: CASSFGPPQGDMYEQYF.

The J gene is TRBJ1-1, the V gene TRBV18; D gene unclear. The ends were cut back, 4 bases at V and 1 base at J, with 13 bases in the middle. CDR1 and CDR2 from the germline V gene are KGHSH and LQKENI. The CDR3 totals 15 residues. The DNA of the CDR3 is TGTGCCAGCTCACGGGATCAAGTCCCGAACACTGAAGCTTTCTTT. Protein sequence: CASSRDQVPNTEAFF. The whole variable domain, filled in from reference TRBV18 and TRBJ1-1, reads NAGVMQNPRHLVRRRGQEARLRCSPMKGHSHVYWYRQLPEEGLKFMVYLQKENIIDESGMPKERFSAEFPKEGPSILRIQQVVRGDSAAYFCASSRDQVPNTEAFFGQGTRLTVV.

CDR3: CASSPGGTGELFF. The CDR3 DNA follows: TGTGCCAGCAGCCCGGGGGGGACCGGGGAGCTGTTTTTT. J is TRBJ2-2 and V is TRBV9; TRBD2 agrees at 8 bases. V lost 4 bases to trimming and J lost 5 bases; unmatched junction nucleotides: 1. The length of the CDR3 is 13 residues. CDR1 SGDLS and CDR2 YYNGEE come from the germline V gene.

The chain links TRBV15 to TRBJ2-3; D remains ambiguous. The CDR3 consists of 9 residues. Germline-derived CDR1 and CDR2 are LNHNV and YYDKDF (reference sequence). Trimming took off 11 bases at V and 7 bases at J, with 7 bases between the two ends. The CDR3 sequence: CAPINTQYF. CDR3 nucleotide sequence: TGTGCCCCCATAAATACGCAGTATTTT.

This chain joins TRBV6-6 and TRBJ2-7, with 8 bases matching TRBD2. The V segment lost 2 bases and the J segment 2 bases; nucleotides outside the gene matches: 5. This CDR3 comprises 15 residues. Per the germline V gene, CDR1 is MNHNY and CDR2 is SVGAGI (reference sequence). CDR3 sequence: CASSYNGRAPYEQYF. CDR3 bases: TGTGCCAGCAGTTACAACGGGAGGGCCCCCTACGAGCAGTACTTC.

This chain joins TRBV25-1 and TRBJ1-6; TRBD1 might be the D (6 bases). V lost 6 bases, J lost 7 bases, and 13 bases lay in between. CDR1 and CDR2 (germline): MGHDK, SYGVNS. This CDR3 region has 14 residues. The CDR3 coding sequence is TGTGCCAGCAGGCCGGGGGCGAGGAATTCACCCCTCCACTTT. The encoded protein is CASRPGARNSPLHF.

This clone appeared once. The chain has TRBV5-6 and TRBJ1-5, with 12 bases identical to TRBD1. Germline V gene data show CDR1 as SGHDT and CDR2 as YYEEEE. The J segment lost 6 bases and the V segment lost 4 bases, leaving 8 bases of the junction unmatched. The CDR3 has 16 amino acids. In nucleotides, the CDR3 is TGTGCCAGCAGCCGGGACAGGGGGCGCCCGGGTCAGCCCCAGCATTTT. As protein: CASSRDRGRPGQPQHF.

The chain carries TRBV4-1 and TRBJ2-3, with 12 positions matching TRBD2. The CDR3 has 16 amino acids. Germline CDR1 and CDR2: MGHRA and YSYEKL. Germline trimming cut 1 base from V and 5 bases from J; bases unmatched to any gene: 4. This CDR3 reads CASSQGLAGVGDTQYF. DNA of the CDR3: TGCGCCAGCAGCCAAGGACTAGCGGGAGTTGGAGATACGCAGTATTTT.

The chain has TRBV6-6 and TRBJ1-2; D call uncertain. CDR3 length: 14 amino acids. Trimming took off 5 bases at V and 3 bases at J, with 13 bases between the two ends. Germline CDR1 MNHNY, CDR2 SVGAGI (reference sequence). DNA for the CDR3: TGTGCCAGCAGTAGCAAACCAGAGTACTATGGCTACACCTTC. Translated: CASSSKPEYYGYTF.

The chain recombines TRBV30 with TRBJ2-2, with D uncertain. This CDR3 is 13 amino acids long. V lost 1 base and J lost 2, with 5 bases in between. Germline CDR1 GTSNPN, CDR2 SVGIG (reference sequence). The CDR3 here is CAWSGFNTGELFF. Written as DNA, the CDR3 is TGTGCCTGGAGTGGATTTAACACCGGGGAGCTGTTTTTT.

This clone has just one count. The chain is built from TRBV6-6 and TRBJ2-1, with 10 nucleotides matching TRBD2. This CDR3 spans 15 amino acids. J was trimmed by 7 bases and V by 6 bases; bases with no gene match: 9. CDR1 is MNHNY, CDR2 SVGAGI, per germline (reference sequence). This CDR3 is CASSPGTSVGNEQFF. Written as DNA, the CDR3 is TGTGCCAGCAGCCCCGGGACTAGCGTGGGTAATGAGCAGTTCTTC.

Sample share makes this clone medium-sized. The chain links TRBV27 to TRBJ1-2, with TRBD1 as a possible D gene (5 bases). There are 14 residues in the CDR3. Between the trimmed V and J ends, which lost 6 bases and 0 bases, there was a span of 11 bases. Germline V CDR1 and CDR2: MNHEY, SMNVEV (reference sequence). CDR3 bases: TGTGCCAGCAGCACCCAGGGAGCTAACTATGGCTACACCTTC. Its translation: CASSTQGANYGYTF.

The chain links TRBV27 to TRBJ2-5; TRBD2 matches at 14 bases. V was pared by 0 bases and J by 4 bases, with 10 bases of the junction left unmatched. Germline assignment: CDR1 MNHEY and CDR2 SMNVEV (reference sequence). The CDR3 is made up of 19 amino acids. In DNA form, the CDR3 reads TGTGCCAGCAGTTTATCCAGGACTAGCGGGAGGCCCTCCGGAGAGACCCAGTACTTC. Translation gives CASSLSRTSGRPSGETQYF.

This clone is medium-sized. The chain is built from TRBV5-1 and TRBJ2-7, with 12 bases aligning to TRBD1. Trimming took 4 bases from V and 5 from J; bases not matched to a gene: 4. CDR3 length: 14 amino acids. CDR1 and CDR2 from the germline V gene are SGHRS and YFSETQ. The CDR3 DNA is TGCGCCAGCAGCACCGGGACAGGGGGCAACGAGCAGTACTTC. This codes for CASSTGTGGNEQYF. The full variable domain, with the rest looked up from reference TRBV5-1 and TRBJ2-7, is KAGVTQTPRYLIKTRGQQVTLSCSPISGHRSVSWYQQTPGQGLQFLFEYFSETQRNKGNFPGRFSGRQFSNSRSEMNVSTLELGDSALYLCASSTGTGGNEQYFGPGTRLTVT.

This chain connects TRBV5-4 to TRBJ2-7; 8 bases are a match to TRBD2. The CDR3 contains 14 residues. Germline V gene lookup returns CDR1 SGHNT and CDR2 YYREEE (reference sequence). The ends lost 0 bases at V and 3 bases at J; junction bases unmatched: 2. CDR3 in DNA: TGTGCCAGCAGCTTGGGACTAGCGAGCTACGAGCAGTACTTC. It translates to CASSLGLASYEQYF.

This sequence joins TRBV18 and TRBJ1-5; TRBD1 is a possible D gene (5 bases). Trimming stripped 6 bases from V and 0 bases from J, with 15 bases between. This CDR3 contains 16 residues. Germline V gene sequence: CDR1 KGHSH, CDR2 LQKENI. The CDR3 DNA sequence: TGTGCCAGCTCTCCCAGGACAACCCATAGCAATCAGCCCCAGCATTTT. The encoded protein is CASSPRTTHSNQPQHF.

The chain couples TRBV5-1 to TRBJ2-7; 8 nucleotides match TRBD1. The V and J ends lost 5 bases and 3 bases, in that order; junction bases with no gene match: 10. The germline V gene has CDR1 SGHRS and CDR2 YFSETQ. The CDR3 length is 15 residues. The CDR3 nucleotides are TGCGCCAGCAGTCCTAAACAGGGGGGAGGCTACGAGCAGTACTTC. This gives the protein CASSPKQGGGYEQYF.

There are a few counts of this clone. This chain joins TRBV4-1 and TRBJ2-7, with a possible D match to TRBD2 (6 bases). From germline, CDR1 is MGHRA and CDR2 YSYEKL. Deletions cut 1 base from V and 3 bases from J, with 7 bases between. The CDR3 consists of 13 residues. CDR3 DNA: TGCGCCAGCAGCCAAGTGGGGGGCTACGAGCAGTACTTC. Its translation: CASSQVGGYEQYF.

This chain joins TRBV5-1 and TRBJ2-3; D is perhaps TRBD1 or TRBD2 (5 bases each). The germline V gene encodes CDR1 SGHRS and CDR2 YFSETQ. This CDR3 is 15 amino acids long. The germline V and J ends were trimmed by 0 bases and 0 bases, with 8 bases remaining between them. The CDR3 nucleotides read TGCGCCAGCAGCTTGGGGTGGGACAGCACAGATACGCAGTATTTT. It yields the protein CASSLGWDSTDTQYF.

V usage is TRBV15 and J usage is TRBJ1-5, with no clear D. The CDR3 is made up of 15 amino acids. V lost 0 bases and J 7 bases, leaving 13 bases between the germline ends. Germline V gene lookup returns CDR1 LNHNV and CDR2 YYDKDF (reference sequence). The CDR3 loop reads CATSRDKVIEQPQHF. The CDR3 DNA reads as TGTGCCACCAGCAGAGATAAGGTTATTGAGCAGCCCCAGCATTTT. Using reference TRBV15 and TRBJ1-5 for the parts outside the CDR3, the full variable domain is DAMVIQNPRYQVTQFGKPVTLSCSQTLNHNVMYWYQQKSSQAPKLLFHYYDKDFNNEADTPDNFQSRRPNTSFCFLDIRSPGLGDTAMYLCATSRDKVIEQPQHFGDGTRLSIL.

The V call is TRBV10-2, the J call TRBJ2-1; D gene unclear. The CDR3 contains 13 residues. Trimming cost V 10 bases and J 0 bases, with 10 bases left between them. Germline loops: CDR1 WSHSY, CDR2 SAAADI. Here the CDR3 DNA reads TGCGCCACCACCAAGAGCTCCTACAATGAGCAGTTCTTC. It encodes CATTKSSYNEQFF.

The chain recombines TRBV5-1 with TRBJ2-7, with TRBD2 identical over 8 bases. V was pared by 6 bases and J by 1 base, with 9 bases of the junction left unmatched. The length of the CDR3 is 15 residues. In germline, CDR1 is SGHRS, CDR2 YFSETQ. CDR3 coding DNA: TGCGCCAGCACCCCGCGCGGGGGGACGTCCTACGAGCAGTACTTC. Translated: CASTPRGGTSYEQYF.

The chain has TRBV29-1 and TRBJ1-1, with a possible D match to TRBD1 (6 bases). V was trimmed by 4 bases and J by 0 bases, leaving 15 bases between them. Germline loops: CDR1 SQVTM, CDR2 ANQGSEA. This CDR3 is built from 15 residues. This CDR3 reads CSVGGAGMMNTEAFF. CDR3 in DNA: TGCAGCGTTGGGGGGGCGGGGATGATGAACACTGAAGCTTTCTTT. The full variable domain, with the rest looked up from reference TRBV29-1 and TRBJ1-1, is SAVISQKPSRDICQRGTSLTIQCQVDSQVTMMFWYRQQPGQSLTLIATANQGSEATYESGFVIDKFPISRPNLTFSTLTVSNMSPEDSSIYLCSVGGAGMMNTEAFFGQGTRLTVV.

The chain couples TRBV19 to TRBJ1-2; 7 bases align to TRBD1. The V and J ends lost 4 bases and 8 bases, in that order; junction bases with no gene match: 7. The CDR3 is 13 amino acids. Germline CDR1 is LNHDA and CDR2 is SQIVND (reference sequence). The CDR3 reads CASSTQDRLGYTF. For the CDR3, the DNA is TGTGCCAGTAGTACCCAGGACAGGCTGGGCTACACCTTC. The variable domain in full, completed from reference TRBV19 and TRBJ1-2, reads DGGITQSPKYLFRKEGQNVTLSCEQNLNHDAMYWYRQDPGQGLRLIYYSQIVNDFQKGDIAEGYSVSREKKESFPLTVTSAQKNPTAFYLCASSTQDRLGYTFGSGTRLTVV.

The chain links TRBV27 to TRBJ1-5, with TRBD1 matching 7 bases. The CDR3 spans 14 residues. From germline, CDR1 is MNHEY and CDR2 SMNVEV (reference sequence). Unmatched junction bases numbered 11, after V lost 6 bases and J lost 9 bases. In DNA, the CDR3 is TGTGCCAGCAGGGGGCAGGGGGGTAGTGGGCCCCAGCATTTT. As protein: CASRGQGGSGPQHF.

In this sample, this clone turned up once. This chain links TRBV18 with TRBJ1-1; D gene unclear. Per germline, CDR1 KGHSH and CDR2 LQKENI. The length of the CDR3 is 13 residues. Trimming removed 5 bases from V and 1 base from J, with 8 bases in between. The DNA for the CDR3 is TGTGCCAGCTCAATCAGCTGGAACACTGAAGCTTTCTTT. Translated, it gives CASSISWNTEAFF.

This clone was picked up a small number of times. This CDR3 is also generated by other DNA sequences in the sample. V gene TRBV7-9 combines with J gene TRBJ2-1; 9 bases align to TRBD2. Germline V gene lookup returns CDR1 SEHNR and CDR2 FQNEAQ (reference sequence). V lost 0 bases, J lost 4 bases, and 4 bases stayed unmatched. CDR3 size: 16 residues. CDR3 bases: TGTGCCAGCAGCTTAGCCCTAGCGGGGTCTTACAATGAGCAGTTCTTC. The encoded protein is CASSLALAGSYNEQFF.

This clone was seen once. The V and J genes are TRBV30 and TRBJ1-1; TRBD1 aligns across 8 bases. Germline trimming cut 4 bases from V and 12 bases from J; bases unmatched to any gene: 7. CDR1 and CDR2 from the germline V gene are GTSNPN and SVGIG (reference sequence). There are 11 residues in the CDR3. The DNA of the CDR3 is TGTGCCTGGACCTCAGGGGGCGGACCTTTCTTT. It translates to CAWTSGGGPFF.

The chain is built from TRBV7-9 and TRBJ1-1; the D is unclear. The CDR3 is 13 amino acids. Trimming took 4 bases from V and 7 from J, leaving 13 bases between them. Per the germline V gene, CDR1 is SEHNR and CDR2 is FQNEAQ (reference sequence). The CDR3: CASSYGRPDEAFF. CDR3 bases: TGTGCCAGCAGCTATGGACGGCCTGATGAAGCTTTCTTT.

J is TRBJ1-1 and V is TRBV19; TRBD1 agrees at 9 bases. V lost 5 bases, J lost 8 bases, and 3 bases stayed unmatched. Germline V gene data show CDR1 as LNHDA and CDR2 as SQIVND (reference sequence). The CDR3 loop spans 12 amino acids. The CDR3: CASSVTGGEAFF. The CDR3 DNA reads as TGTGCCAGTAGTGTGACAGGGGGAGAAGCTTTCTTT. Full variable domain (missing parts from reference TRBV19 and TRBJ1-1): DGGITQSPKYLFRKEGQNVTLSCEQNLNHDAMYWYRQDPGQGLRLIYYSQIVNDFQKGDIAEGYSVSREKKESFPLTVTSAQKNPTAFYLCASSVTGGEAFFGQGTRLTVV.

V and J are TRBV12-5 and TRBJ1-2; D gene ambiguous. The CDR3 has 17 amino acids. V was shortened by 1 base and J by 4 bases, with 19 bases between the two germline ends. Germline V gene data show CDR1 as LGHNT and CDR2 as FRNRAP. CDR3 sequence: CASGLALSPRVGYGYTF. DNA for the CDR3: TGTGCTAGTGGTTTGGCGCTTTCTCCGCGGGTAGGCTATGGCTACACCTTC.